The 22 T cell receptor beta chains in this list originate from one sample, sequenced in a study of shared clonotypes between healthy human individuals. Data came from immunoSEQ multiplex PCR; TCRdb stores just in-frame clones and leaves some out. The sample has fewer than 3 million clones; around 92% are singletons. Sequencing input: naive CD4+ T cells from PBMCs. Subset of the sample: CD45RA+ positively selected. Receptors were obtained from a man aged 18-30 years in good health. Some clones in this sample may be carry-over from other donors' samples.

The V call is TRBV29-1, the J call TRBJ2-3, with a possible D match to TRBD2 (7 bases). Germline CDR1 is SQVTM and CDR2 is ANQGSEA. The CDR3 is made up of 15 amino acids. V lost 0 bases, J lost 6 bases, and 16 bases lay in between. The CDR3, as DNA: TGCAGCGTTGAAGATCGGGGGGCTGGGACGGATACGCAGTATTTT. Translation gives CSVEDRGAGTDTQYF.

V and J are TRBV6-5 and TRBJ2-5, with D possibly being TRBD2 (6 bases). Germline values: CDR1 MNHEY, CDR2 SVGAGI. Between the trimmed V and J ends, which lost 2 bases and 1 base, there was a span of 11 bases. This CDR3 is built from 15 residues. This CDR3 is CASSYKGGTQETQYF. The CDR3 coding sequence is TGTGCCAGCAGTTACAAAGGAGGGACCCAAGAGACCCAGTACTTC.

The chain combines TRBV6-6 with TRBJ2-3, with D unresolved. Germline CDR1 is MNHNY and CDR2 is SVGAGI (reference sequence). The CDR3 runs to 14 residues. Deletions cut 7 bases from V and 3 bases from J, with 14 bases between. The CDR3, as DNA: TGTGCCAGCACCCACCCCTCAGAGACAGATACGCAGTATTTT. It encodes CASTHPSETDTQYF.

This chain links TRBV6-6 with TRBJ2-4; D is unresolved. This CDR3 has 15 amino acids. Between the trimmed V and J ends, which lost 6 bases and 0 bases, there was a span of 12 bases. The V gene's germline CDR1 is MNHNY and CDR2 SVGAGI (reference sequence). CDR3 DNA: TGTGCCAGCAGAACAGAGCGCCTAGCCAAAAACATTCAGTACTTC. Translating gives CASRTERLAKNIQYF.

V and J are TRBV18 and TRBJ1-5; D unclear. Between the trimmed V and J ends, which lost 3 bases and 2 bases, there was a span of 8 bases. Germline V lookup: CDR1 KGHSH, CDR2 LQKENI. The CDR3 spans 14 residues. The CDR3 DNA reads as TGTGCCAGCTCACCGGAGGTTGGCAATCAGCCCCAGCATTTT. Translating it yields CASSPEVGNQPQHF.

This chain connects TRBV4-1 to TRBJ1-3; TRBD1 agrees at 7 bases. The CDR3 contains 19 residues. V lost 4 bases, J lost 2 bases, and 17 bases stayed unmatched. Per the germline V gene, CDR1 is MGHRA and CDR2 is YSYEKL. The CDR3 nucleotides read TGCGCCAGCAGCCCGAACAGGGGTATCGAAATAAGCCCTGGAAACACCATATATTTT. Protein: CASSPNRGIEISPGNTIYF.

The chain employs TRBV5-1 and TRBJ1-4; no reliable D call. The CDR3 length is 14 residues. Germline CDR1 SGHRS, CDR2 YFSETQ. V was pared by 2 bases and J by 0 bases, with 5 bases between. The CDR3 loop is CASSFLTTNEKLFF. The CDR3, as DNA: TGCGCCAGCAGCTTCCTCACAACTAATGAAAAACTGTTTTTT.

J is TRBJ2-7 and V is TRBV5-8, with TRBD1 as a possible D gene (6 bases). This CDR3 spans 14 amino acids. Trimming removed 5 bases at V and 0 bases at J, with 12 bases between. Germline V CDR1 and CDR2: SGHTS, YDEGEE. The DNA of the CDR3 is TGTGCCAGCAGGCTAACAGGGAGCTCCTACGAGCAGTACTTC. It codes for CASRLTGSSYEQYF.

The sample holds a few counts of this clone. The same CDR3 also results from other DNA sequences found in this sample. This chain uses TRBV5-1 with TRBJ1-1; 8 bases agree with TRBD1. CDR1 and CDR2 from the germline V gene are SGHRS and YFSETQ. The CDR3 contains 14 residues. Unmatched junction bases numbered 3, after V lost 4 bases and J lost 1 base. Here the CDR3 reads CASSGGQGNTEAFF. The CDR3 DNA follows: TGCGCCAGCAGCGGTGGACAGGGGAACACTGAAGCTTTCTTT.

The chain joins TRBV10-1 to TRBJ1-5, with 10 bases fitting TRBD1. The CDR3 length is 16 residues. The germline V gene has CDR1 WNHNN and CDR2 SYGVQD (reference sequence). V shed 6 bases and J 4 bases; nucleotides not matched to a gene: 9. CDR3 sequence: CASRGQGVVVNQPQHF. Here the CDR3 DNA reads TGCGCCAGCAGAGGACAGGGGGTTGTGGTGAATCAGCCCCAGCATTTT.

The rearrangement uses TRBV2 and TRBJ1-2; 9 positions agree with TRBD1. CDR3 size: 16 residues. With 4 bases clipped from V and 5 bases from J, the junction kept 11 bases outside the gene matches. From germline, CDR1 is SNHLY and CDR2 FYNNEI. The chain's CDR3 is CASSGTLGQGSYGYTF. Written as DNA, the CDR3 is TGTGCCAGCAGTGGGACTCTGGGACAGGGCTCATATGGCTACACCTTC.

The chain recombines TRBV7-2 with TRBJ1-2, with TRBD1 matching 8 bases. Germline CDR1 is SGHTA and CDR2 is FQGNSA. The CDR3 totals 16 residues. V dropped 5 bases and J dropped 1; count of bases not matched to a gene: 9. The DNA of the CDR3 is TGTGCCAGCAGCCCCGGGACAGGCGGGGATAACTATGGCTACACCTTC. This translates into CASSPGTGGDNYGYTF.

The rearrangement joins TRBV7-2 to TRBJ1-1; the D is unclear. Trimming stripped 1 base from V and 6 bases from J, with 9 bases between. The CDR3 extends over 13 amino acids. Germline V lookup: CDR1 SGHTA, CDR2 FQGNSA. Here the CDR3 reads CASSLGAWAEAFF. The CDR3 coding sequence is TGTGCCAGCAGCTTAGGGGCCTGGGCTGAAGCTTTCTTT.

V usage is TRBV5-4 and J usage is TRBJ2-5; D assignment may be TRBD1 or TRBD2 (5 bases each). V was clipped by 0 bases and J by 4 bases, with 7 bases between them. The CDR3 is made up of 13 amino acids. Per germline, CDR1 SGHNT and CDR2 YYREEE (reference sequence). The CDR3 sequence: CASSLDGGETQYF. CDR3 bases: TGTGCCAGCAGCTTGGATGGGGGAGAGACCCAGTACTTC.

CDR3 sequence reads: CASSLPPGVDEQYF. The CDR3 DNA follows: TGTGCCAGCAGTTTACCCCCAGGAGTTGACGAGCAGTACTTC. This chain connects TRBV28 to TRBJ2-7; D gene ambiguous. CDR1 and CDR2 (germline): MDHEN, SYDVKM. V lost 2 bases, J lost 5 bases, and 13 bases lay in between. CDR3 length equals 14 residues. Together with reference TRBV28 and TRBJ2-7, the CDR3 gives the full variable domain: DVKVTQSSRYLVKRTGEKVFLECVQDMDHENMFWYRQDPGLGLRLIYFSYDVKMKEKGDIPEGYSVSREKKERFSLILESASTNQTSMYLCASSLPPGVDEQYFGPGTRLTVT.

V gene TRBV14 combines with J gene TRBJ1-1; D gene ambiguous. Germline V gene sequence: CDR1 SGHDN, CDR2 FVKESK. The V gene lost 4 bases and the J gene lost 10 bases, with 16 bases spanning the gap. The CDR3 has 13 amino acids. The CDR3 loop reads CASSRDESRIAFF. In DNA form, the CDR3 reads TGTGCCAGCAGCCGGGATGAGAGTAGGATAGCTTTCTTT.

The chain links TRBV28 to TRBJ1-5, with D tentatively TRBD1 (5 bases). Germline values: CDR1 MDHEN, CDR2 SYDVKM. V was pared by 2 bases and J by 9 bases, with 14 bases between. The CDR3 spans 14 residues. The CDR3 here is CASSLGRAIWPQHF. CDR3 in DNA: TGTGCCAGCAGTTTAGGCAGGGCGATATGGCCCCAGCATTTT.

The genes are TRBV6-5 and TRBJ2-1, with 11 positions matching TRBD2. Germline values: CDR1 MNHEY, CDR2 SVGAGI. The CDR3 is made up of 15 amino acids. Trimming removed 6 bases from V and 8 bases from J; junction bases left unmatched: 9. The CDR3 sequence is CASSQLAGVVDEQFF. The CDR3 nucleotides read TGTGCCAGCAGCCAACTAGCGGGAGTTGTCGATGAGCAGTTCTTC.

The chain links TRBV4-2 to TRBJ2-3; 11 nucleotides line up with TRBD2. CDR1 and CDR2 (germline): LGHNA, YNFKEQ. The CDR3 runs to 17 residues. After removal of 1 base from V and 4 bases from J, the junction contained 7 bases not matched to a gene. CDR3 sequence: CASSQAVLAGGSDTQYF. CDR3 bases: TGTGCCAGCAGCCAAGCCGTCCTAGCGGGAGGTTCAGATACGCAGTATTTT.

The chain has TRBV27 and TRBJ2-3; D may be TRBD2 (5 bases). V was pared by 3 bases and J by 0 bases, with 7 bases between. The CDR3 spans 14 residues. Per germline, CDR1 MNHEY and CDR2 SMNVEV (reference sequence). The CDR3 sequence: CASSFRTSTDTQYF. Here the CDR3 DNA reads TGTGCCAGCAGTTTTAGGACTAGCACAGATACGCAGTATTTT.

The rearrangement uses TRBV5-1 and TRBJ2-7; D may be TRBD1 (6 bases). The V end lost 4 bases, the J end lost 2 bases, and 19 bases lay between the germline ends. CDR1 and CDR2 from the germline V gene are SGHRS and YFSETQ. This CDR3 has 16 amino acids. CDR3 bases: TGCGCCAGCAGCCTGGCCAGGACAGCCATGGCCTACGAGCAGTACTTC. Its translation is CASSLARTAMAYEQYF.

The CDR3 sequence: CASSPQGLAYNEQFF. The CDR3 DNA follows: TGTGCCAGCAGCCCCCAGGGGCTAGCCTACAATGAGCAGTTCTTC. V usage is TRBV7-8 and J usage is TRBJ2-1; possible D gene TRBD1, 6 bases. Germline values: CDR1 SGHVS, CDR2 FQNEAQ. The CDR3 length is 15 residues. V shed 5 bases and J shed 2 bases, with 13 bases lying between them.